This T cell receptor (beta chain) was documented in a study of CD8+ T cells in alopecia areata. At the level of the study: Treatment of the treated patients consisted of oral tofacitinib, 5 to 10 mg twice daily.

This CDR3 contains 15 residues. Trimming pared 2 bases from V and 2 bases from J, leaving 7 bases between. In germline, CDR1 is MNHEY, CDR2 SVGAGI. As to this clone: No antigen is known for it.

Study-level findings and limits: In scalp samples, resident alphabeta T cells of normal skin are also sequenced.

cDNA serving as the sequencing template came from extracted, reverse transcribed RNA. Assay: immunoSEQ multiplex PCR; the TCRdb copy retains only in-frame clones and omits some. The profile covers 150,000 to 200,000 clones, with just under 60% appearing a single time and under 15% taken by the ten largest. It was from alopecia areata patients that lesional scalp punch biopsies and peripheral blood were collected. Sorting of CD4+ and CD8+ T cells was performed on PBMCs. This sequence originates from a human donor with alopecia areata. This sample comprised CD4+ T cells sorted from blood, obtained at week 0. The chain links TRBV6-5 to TRBJ2-6; D perhaps matches TRBD2 (5 bases). Written as DNA, the CDR3 is TGTGCCAGCAGTTACAGAGGGACTGGGGCCAACGTCCTGACTTTC. It translates to CASSYRGTGANVLTF.